This TCR beta chain derives from a study of T cells in Graves' hyperthyroidism and ophthalmopathy. Study results and caveats: The authors' 13 V-J model separated ophthalmopathy from stable hyperthyroidism. Most expanded thyroid clonotypes above 0.001 recurred in blood.

RNA transcripts gave rise to amplified TCR beta CDR3 regions. The primer set for the first-round RT-PCR of the TCR CDR3 was HTBI. Each CDR3 protein is one row after TCRdb ran MiXCR on the multiplex PCR reads. The sample comprises roughly 93,000 distinct CDR3 sequences, roughly 37% of which are singletons, and about a tenth rests with the top ten. Stable Graves' hyperthyroidism meant no ophthalmopathy progression within 18 months. The hyperthyroidism patients had all been newly diagnosed, and their disease duration was under 2 months. Their ages ranged from 18 to 65 years. V lost 8 bases and J 0 bases, leaving 17 bases between the germline ends. CDR3 length equals 16 residues. The germline gives CDR1 SGHTA, CDR2 FQGTGA. As regards this clonotype: Its target is not known.

This TCR was recovered from a woman in her 30s with Graves' hyperthyroidism. The chain employs TRBV7-3 and TRBJ1-3, with a tentative D call TRBD1 (6 bases). The specimen was peripheral blood or thyroid tissue (not recorded which). CDR3 sequence: CASSPQGPFSGNTIYF. The CDR3 DNA is TGTGCCAGCTCACCACAGGGTCCCTTCTCTGGAAACACCATATATTTT. Based on the CDR3 plus reference TRBV7-3 and TRBJ1-3, the full variable domain is GAGVSQTPSNKVTEKGKYVELRCDPISGHTALYWYRQSLGQGPEFLIYFQGTGAADDSGLPNDRFFAVRPEGSVSTLKIQRTERGDSAVYLCASSPQGPFSGNTIYFGEGSWLTVV.